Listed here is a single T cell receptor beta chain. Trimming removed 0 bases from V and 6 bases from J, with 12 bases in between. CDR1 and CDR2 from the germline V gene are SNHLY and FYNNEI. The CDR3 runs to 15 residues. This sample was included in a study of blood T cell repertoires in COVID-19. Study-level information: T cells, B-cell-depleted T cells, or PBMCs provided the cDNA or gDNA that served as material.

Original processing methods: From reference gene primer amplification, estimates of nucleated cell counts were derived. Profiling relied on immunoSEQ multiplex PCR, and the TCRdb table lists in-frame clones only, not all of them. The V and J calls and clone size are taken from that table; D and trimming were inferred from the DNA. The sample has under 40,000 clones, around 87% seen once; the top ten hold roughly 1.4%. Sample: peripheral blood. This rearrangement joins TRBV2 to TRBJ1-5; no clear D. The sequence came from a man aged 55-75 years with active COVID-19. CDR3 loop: CASSEAVGVGQPQHF. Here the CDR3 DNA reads TGTGCCAGCAGTGAAGCGGTAGGAGTGGGTCAGCCCCAGCATTTT.